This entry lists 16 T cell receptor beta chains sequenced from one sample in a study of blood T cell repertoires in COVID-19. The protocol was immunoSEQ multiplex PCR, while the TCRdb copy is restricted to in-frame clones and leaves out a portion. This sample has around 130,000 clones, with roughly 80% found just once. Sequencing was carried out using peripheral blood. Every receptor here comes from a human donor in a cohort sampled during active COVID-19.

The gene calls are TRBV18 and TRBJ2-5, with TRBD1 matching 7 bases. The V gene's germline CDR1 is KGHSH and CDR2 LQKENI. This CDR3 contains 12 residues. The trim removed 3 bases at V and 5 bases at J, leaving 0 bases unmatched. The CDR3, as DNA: TGTGCCAGCTCACCGGGACAGGAGACCCAGTACTTC. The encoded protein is CASSPGQETQYF.

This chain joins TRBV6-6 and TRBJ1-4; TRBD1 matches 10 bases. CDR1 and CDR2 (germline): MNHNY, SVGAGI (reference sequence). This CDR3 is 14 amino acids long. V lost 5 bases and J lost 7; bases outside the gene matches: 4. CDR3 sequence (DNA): TGTGCCAGCAGTCTTGGACAGGGGGGTGAAAAACTGTTTTTT. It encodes CASSLGQGGEKLFF.

The CDR3 is CASSANTEAFF. The CDR3 DNA is TGTGCCAGCAGTGCTAACACTGAAGCTTTCTTT. The gene calls are TRBV2 and TRBJ1-1; no reliable D call. Germline lookup yields CDR1 SNHLY and CDR2 FYNNEI. V gave up 4 bases and J gave up 2 bases, with 2 bases separating them. The CDR3 extends over 11 amino acids.

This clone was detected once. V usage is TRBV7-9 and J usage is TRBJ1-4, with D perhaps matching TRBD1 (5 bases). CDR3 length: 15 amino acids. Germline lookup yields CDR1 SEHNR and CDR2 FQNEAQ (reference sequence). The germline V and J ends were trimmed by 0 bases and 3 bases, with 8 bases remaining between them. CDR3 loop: CASSLASGPNEKLFF. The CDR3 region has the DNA TGTGCCAGCAGCTTAGCGTCAGGGCCTAATGAAAAACTGTTTTTT.

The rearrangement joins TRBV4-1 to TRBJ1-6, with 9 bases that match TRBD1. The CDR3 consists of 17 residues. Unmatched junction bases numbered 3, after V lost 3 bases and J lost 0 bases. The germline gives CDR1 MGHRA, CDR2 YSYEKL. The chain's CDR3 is CASSQTDRGSYNSPLHF. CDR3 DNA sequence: TGCGCCAGCAGCCAGACGGACAGGGGCTCCTATAATTCACCCCTCCACTTT.

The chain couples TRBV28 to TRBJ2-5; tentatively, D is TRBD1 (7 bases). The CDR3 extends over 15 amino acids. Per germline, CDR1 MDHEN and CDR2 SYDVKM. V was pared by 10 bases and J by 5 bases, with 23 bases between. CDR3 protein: CATIKHGGGLETQYF. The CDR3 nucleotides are TGTGCCACCATTAAACACGGAGGGGGCCTGGAGACCCAGTACTTC.

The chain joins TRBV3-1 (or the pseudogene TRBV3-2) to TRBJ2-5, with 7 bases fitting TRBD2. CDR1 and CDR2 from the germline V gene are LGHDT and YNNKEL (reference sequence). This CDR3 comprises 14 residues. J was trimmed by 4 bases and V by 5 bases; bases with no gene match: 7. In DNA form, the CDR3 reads TGTGCCAGCAGCGGACTAGATTTCGGAGAGACCCAGTACTTC. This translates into CASSGLDFGETQYF.

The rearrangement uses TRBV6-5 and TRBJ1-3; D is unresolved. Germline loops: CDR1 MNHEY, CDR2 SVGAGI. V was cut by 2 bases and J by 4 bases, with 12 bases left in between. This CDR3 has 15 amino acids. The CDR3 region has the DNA TGTGCCAGCAGTTACCGACCAGGTTACGGAAACACCATATATTTT. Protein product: CASSYRPGYGNTIYF.

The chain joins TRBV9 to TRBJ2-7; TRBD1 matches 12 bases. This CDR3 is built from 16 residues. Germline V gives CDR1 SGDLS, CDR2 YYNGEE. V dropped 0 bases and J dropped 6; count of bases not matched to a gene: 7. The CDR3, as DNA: TGTGCCAGCAGCGTAGGTCTGGGACAGGGGGCTCGCGAGCAGTACTTC. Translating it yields CASSVGLGQGAREQYF.

CDR3 bases: TGCGCCAGCAGCCCCCCCGAAGGGGGCGGCTATGGCTACACCTTC. Its translation: CASSPPEGGGYGYTF. This chain uses TRBV4-1 with TRBJ1-2; 7 bases are a match to TRBD1. The V gene's germline CDR1 is MGHRA and CDR2 YSYEKL. The CDR3 extends over 15 amino acids. Trimming removed 4 bases from V and 4 bases from J; junction bases left unmatched: 9.

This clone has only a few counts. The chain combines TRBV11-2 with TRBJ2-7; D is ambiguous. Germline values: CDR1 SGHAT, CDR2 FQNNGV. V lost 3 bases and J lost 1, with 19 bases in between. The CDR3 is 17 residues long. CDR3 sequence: CASSFLGSLVSSYEQYF. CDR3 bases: TGTGCCAGCAGCTTTCTAGGTAGTCTGGTTTCGTCCTACGAGCAGTACTTC. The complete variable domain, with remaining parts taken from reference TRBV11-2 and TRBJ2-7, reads EAGVAQSPRYKIIEKRQSVAFWCNPISGHATLYWYQQILGQGPKLLIQFQNNGVVDDSQLPKDRFSAERLKGVDSTLKIQPAKLEDSAVYLCASSFLGSLVSSYEQYFGPGTRLTVT.

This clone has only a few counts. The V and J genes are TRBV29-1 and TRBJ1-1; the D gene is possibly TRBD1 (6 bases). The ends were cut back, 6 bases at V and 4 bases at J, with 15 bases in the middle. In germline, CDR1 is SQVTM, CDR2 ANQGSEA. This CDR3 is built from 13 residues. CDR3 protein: CSVFRGGGTEAFF. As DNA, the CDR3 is TGCAGCGTCTTCAGGGGAGGGGGCACTGAAGCTTTCTTT.

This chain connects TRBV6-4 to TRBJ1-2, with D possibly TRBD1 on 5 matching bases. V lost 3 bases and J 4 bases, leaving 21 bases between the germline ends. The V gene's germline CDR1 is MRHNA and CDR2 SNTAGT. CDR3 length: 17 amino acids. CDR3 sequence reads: CASSEGGTLRPFYGYTF. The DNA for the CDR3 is TGTGCCAGCAGTGAGGGGGGGACGTTGCGGCCATTCTATGGCTACACCTTC.

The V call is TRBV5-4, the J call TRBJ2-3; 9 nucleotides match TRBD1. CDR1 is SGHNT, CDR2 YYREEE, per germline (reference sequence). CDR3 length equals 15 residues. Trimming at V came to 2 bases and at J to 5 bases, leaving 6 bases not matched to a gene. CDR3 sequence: CASSLTGGMKDTQYF. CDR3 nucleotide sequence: TGTGCCAGCAGCTTAACAGGGGGCATGAAAGATACGCAGTATTTT.

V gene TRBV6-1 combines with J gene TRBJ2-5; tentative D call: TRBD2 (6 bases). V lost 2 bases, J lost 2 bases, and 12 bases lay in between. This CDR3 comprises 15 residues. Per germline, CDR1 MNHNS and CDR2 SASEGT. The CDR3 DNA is TGTGCCAGCAGTGAACCGGGACTCCTGCAAGAGACCCAGTACTTC. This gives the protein CASSEPGLLQETQYF.

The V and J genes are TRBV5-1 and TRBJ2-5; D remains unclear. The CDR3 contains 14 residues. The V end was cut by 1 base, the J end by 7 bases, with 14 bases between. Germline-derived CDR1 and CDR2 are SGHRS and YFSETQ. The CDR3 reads CASSLNYPEGTQYF. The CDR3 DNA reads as TGCGCCAGCAGCTTGAACTACCCCGAAGGGACCCAGTACTTC.